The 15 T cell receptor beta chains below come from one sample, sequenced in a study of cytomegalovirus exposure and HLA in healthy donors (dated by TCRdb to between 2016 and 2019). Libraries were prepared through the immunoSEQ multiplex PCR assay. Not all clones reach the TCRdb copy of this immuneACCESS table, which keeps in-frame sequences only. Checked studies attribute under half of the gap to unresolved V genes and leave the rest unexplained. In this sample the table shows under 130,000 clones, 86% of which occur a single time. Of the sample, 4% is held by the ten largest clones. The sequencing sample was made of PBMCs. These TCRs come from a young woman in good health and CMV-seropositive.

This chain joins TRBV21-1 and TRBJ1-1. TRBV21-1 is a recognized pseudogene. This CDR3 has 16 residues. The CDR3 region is CASSKEGREPNTEAFF. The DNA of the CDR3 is TGTGCCAGCAGCAAAGAGGGGAGGGAGCCGAACACTGAAGCTTTCTTT.

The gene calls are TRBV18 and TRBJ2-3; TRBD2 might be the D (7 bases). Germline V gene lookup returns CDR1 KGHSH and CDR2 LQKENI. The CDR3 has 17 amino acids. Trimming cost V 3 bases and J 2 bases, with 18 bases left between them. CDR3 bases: TGTGCCAGCTCACCCCGTTGGGGGGGCGGGGTCACAGATACGCAGTATTTT. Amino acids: CASSPRWGGGVTDTQYF.

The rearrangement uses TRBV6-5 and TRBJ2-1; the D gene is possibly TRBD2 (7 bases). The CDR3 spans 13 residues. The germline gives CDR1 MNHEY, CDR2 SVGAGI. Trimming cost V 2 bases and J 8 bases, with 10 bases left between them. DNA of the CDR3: TGTGCCAGCAGTTACCCGGGGGGCGATGAGCAGTTCTTC. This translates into CASSYPGGDEQFF.

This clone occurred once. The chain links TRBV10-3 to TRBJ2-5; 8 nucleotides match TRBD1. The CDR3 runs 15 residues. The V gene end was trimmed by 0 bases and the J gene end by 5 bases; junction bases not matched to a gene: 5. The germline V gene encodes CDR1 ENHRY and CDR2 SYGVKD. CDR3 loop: CAISESGQGGETQYF. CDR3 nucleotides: TGTGCCATCAGTGAGTCTGGACAGGGCGGCGAGACCCAGTACTTC.

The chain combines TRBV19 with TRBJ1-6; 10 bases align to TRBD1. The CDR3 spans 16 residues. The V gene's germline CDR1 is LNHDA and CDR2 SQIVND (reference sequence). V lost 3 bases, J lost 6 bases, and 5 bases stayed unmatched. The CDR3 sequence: CASSILGQGGNSPLHF. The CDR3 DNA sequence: TGTGCCAGTAGTATCCTTGGACAGGGGGGTAATTCACCCCTCCACTTT.

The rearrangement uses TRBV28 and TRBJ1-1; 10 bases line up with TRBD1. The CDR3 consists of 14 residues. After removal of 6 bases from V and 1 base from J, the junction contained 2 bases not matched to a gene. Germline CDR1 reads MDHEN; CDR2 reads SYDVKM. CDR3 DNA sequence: TGTGCCAGCAGCCGGGACAGGGGGAACACTGAAGCTTTCTTT. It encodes CASSRDRGNTEAFF. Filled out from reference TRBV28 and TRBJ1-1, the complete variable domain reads DVKVTQSSRYLVKRTGEKVFLECVQDMDHENMFWYRQDPGLGLRLIYFSYDVKMKEKGDIPEGYSVSREKKERFSLILESASTNQTSMYLCASSRDRGNTEAFFGQGTRLTVV.

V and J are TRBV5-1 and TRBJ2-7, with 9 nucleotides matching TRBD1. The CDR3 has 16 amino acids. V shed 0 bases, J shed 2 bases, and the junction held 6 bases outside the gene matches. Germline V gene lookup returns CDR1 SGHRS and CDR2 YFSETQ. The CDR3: CASSLGTGTGTYEQYF. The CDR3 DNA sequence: TGCGCCAGCAGCTTGGGGACCGGGACAGGGACCTACGAGCAGTACTTC.

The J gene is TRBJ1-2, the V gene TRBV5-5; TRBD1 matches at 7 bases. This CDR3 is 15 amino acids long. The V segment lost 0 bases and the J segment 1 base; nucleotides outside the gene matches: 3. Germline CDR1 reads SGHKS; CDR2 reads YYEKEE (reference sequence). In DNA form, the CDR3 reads TGTGCCAGCAGCTTGGAAGGGGGCAATAACTATGGCTACACCTTC. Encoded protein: CASSLEGGNNYGYTF. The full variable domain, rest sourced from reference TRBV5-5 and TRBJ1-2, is DAGVTQSPTHLIKTRGQQVTLRCSPISGHKSVSWYQQVLGQGPQFIFQYYEKEERGRGNFPDRFSARQFPNYSSELNVNALLLGDSALYLCASSLEGGNNYGYTFGSGTRLTVV.

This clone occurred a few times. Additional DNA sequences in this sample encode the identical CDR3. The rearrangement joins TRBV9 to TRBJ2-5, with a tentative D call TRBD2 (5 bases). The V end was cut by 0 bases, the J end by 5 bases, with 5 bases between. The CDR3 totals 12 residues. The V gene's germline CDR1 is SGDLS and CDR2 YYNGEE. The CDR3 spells CASSVAGETQYF. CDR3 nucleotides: TGTGCCAGCAGCGTAGCGGGGGAGACCCAGTACTTC.

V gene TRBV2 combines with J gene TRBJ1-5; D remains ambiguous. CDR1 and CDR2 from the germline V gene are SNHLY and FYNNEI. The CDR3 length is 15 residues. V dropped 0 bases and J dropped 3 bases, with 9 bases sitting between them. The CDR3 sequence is CASSEARGYNQPQHF. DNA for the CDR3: TGTGCCAGCAGTGAAGCCCGGGGTTACAATCAGCCCCAGCATTTT.

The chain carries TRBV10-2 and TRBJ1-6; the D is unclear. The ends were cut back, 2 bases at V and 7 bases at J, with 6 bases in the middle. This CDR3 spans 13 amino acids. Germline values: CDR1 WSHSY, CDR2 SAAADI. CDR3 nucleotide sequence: TGCGCCAGCAGTGAGCACAGCAATTCACCCCTCCACTTT. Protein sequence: CASSEHSNSPLHF.

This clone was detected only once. The CDR3 nucleotides are TGTGCCAGCAGTCCCAGACAGGGCCGAGGCAATCAGCCCCAGCATTTT. It encodes CASSPRQGRGNQPQHF. The chain joins TRBV28 to TRBJ1-5, with 7 bases matching TRBD1. The CDR3 totals 16 residues. V lost 5 bases to trimming and J lost 2 bases; unmatched junction nucleotides: 9. Germline V gene lookup returns CDR1 MDHEN and CDR2 SYDVKM.

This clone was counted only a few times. The CDR3 DNA is TGCGCCAGCAGGGCCACAGGGAAGAGCGACATTCAGTACTTC. Translating it yields CASRATGKSDIQYF. The chain combines TRBV4-1 with TRBJ2-4; D is perhaps TRBD1 (6 bases). The CDR3 is 14 residues long. Germline-derived CDR1 and CDR2 are MGHRA and YSYEKL. V shed 6 bases and J shed 8 bases, with 17 bases lying between them.

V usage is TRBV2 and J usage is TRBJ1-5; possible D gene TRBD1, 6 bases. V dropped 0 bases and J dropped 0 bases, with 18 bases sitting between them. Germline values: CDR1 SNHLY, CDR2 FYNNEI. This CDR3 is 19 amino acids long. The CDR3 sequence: CASSEAAGAGKFSNQPQHF. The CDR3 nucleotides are TGTGCCAGCAGTGAAGCCGCGGGGGCAGGAAAATTTAGCAATCAGCCCCAGCATTTT.

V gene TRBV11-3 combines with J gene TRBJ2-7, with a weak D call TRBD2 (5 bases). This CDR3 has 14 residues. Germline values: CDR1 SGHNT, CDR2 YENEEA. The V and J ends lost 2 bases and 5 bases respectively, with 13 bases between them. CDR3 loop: CASSLIVNGNEQYF. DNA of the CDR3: TGTGCCAGCAGCTTAATAGTCAACGGGAACGAGCAGTACTTC.